Listed here are 2 T cell receptor beta chains from one sample, sequenced in a study of response to subunit inactivated influenza vaccine. Via MiXCR, TCRdb re-called the RT-PCR reads, giving one row per CDR3 protein. The table lists 500,000 to 600,000 distinct CDR3 sequences, 10% to 12% of them singletons. These data were likewise used in another study, on T cells expressing NK-cell markers. That study reports: 5'RACE template switching with UMIs produced the TCR beta cDNA.

Sequences were derived from PBMCs from blood, sampled on the day of vaccination. The source of these receptors is a man aged 50 to 60 who received an inactivated influenza vaccine.

This clonotype was detected ten times or more. The CDR3 DNA follows: TGCAGTCTAAACAGGGGGCTGGGGGAGACCCAGTACTTC. Protein: CSLNRGLGETQYF. The V and J genes are TRBV20-1 and TRBJ2-5; 9 positions match TRBD1. Losses at the gene ends were 8 bases for V and 5 bases for J; bases not matched to a gene: 9. The CDR3 runs 13 residues. The germline CDR1 and CDR2 sequences are DFQATT and SNEGSKA (reference sequence).

The chain carries TRBV5-4 and TRBJ2-2, with 7 bases identical to TRBD1. The CDR3 is 15 amino acids. Trimming cost V 5 bases and J 1 base; bases outside gene matches: 5. Germline V gene lookup returns CDR1 SGHNT and CDR2 YYREEE (reference sequence). CDR3 residues: CASRWGTENTGELFF. Written as DNA, the CDR3 is TGTGCCAGCAGGTGGGGGACAGAGAACACCGGGGAGCTGTTTTTT.